One and the same sample provided the 17 T cell receptor beta chains below, sequenced in a study of T cells after yellow fever vaccination. TCRdb used MiXCR to reprocess the 5' RACE reads, holding one entry per CDR3 protein. The sample has about 400,000 distinct CDR3 sequences; 6.2% are singletons. The source was PBMCs, collected 5 days after the yellow fever booster vaccination. These receptors were obtained from a young man who received the YFV17D yellow fever vaccine.

V and J are TRBV5-1 and TRBJ2-7; D tentatively reads TRBD1 or TRBD2 (5 bases each). The V gene's germline CDR1 is SGHRS and CDR2 YFSETQ. The CDR3 totals 15 residues. Between the trimmed V and J ends, which lost 5 bases and 2 bases, there was a span of 17 bases. Written as DNA, the CDR3 is TGCGCCAGCAGAAGGTCTGGGACCGAGACCTACGAGCAGTACTTC. The encoded protein is CASRRSGTETYEQYF.

This chain connects TRBV7-9 to TRBJ2-1, with a weak D call TRBD2 (6 bases). V lost 3 bases to trimming and J lost 7 bases, with 16 bases between them. Germline lookup yields CDR1 SEHNR and CDR2 FQNEAQ (reference sequence). The CDR3 has 15 residues. The DNA for the CDR3 is TGTGCCAGCAGCTTTGGGGAGGTGGTTGGGAATGAGCAGTTCTTC. This codes for CASSFGEVVGNEQFF.

Concerning this clonotype itself: A read error is the likely source, as a far larger clone sits one nucleotide away. The chain links TRBV28 to TRBJ2-3; D gene ambiguous. The better agreement between TRBJ1-5 and the DNA end casts doubt on the J call. The CDR3 has 12 residues. Germline V gene sequence: CDR1 MDHEN, CDR2 SYDVKM. The CDR3 DNA reads as TGTGCCAGCAGTTCCATAACAGATACGCAGCATTTT. Its translation: CASSSITDTQHF.

This clonotype was picked up many times. The chain carries TRBV6-2 or TRBV6-3 and TRBJ2-7; 7 bases are shared with TRBD1. Germline CDR1 reads MNHEY; CDR2 reads SVGEGT. The CDR3 is 14 residues long. J was trimmed by 4 bases and V by 5 bases; bases with no gene match: 8. CDR3 sequence (DNA): TGTGCCAGCAGTCTGACAGGGAAGATTTACGAGCAGTACTTC. This sequence encodes CASSLTGKIYEQYF.

J is TRBJ2-1 and V is TRBV20-1, with 14 bases that match TRBD2. CDR3 length equals 16 residues. V was pared by 5 bases and J by 1 base, with 4 bases of the junction left unmatched. In germline, CDR1 is DFQATT, CDR2 SNEGSKA (reference sequence). Here the CDR3 reads CSAPGLAGGSYNEQFF. The CDR3, as DNA: TGCAGTGCTCCCGGACTAGCGGGAGGATCCTACAATGAGCAGTTCTTC.

The rearrangement uses TRBV7-3 and TRBJ2-5; D possibly matches TRBD1 or TRBD2 (6 bases each). The length of the CDR3 is 14 residues. V dropped 3 bases and J dropped 5 bases, with 13 bases sitting between them. CDR1 is SGHTA, CDR2 FQGTGA, per germline. The CDR3: CASSLGGPLETQYF. The CDR3 DNA is TGTGCCAGCAGCTTGGGGGGCCCGCTGGAGACCCAGTACTTC.

This clonotype was picked up many times. The gene calls are TRBV12-3 or TRBV12-4 and TRBJ2-7; 7 bases are a match to TRBD1. J lost 4 bases, V lost 3 bases, and 9 bases had no gene match. The CDR3 contains 15 residues. CDR3 protein: CASSFIRTGIYEQYF. The CDR3 DNA reads as TGTGCCAGCAGTTTTATCCGGACAGGTATTTACGAGCAGTACTTC.

In this sample, this clonotype turned up many times. The J gene is TRBJ2-5, the V gene TRBV24-1; D is ambiguous. Germline lookup yields CDR1 KGHDR and CDR2 SFDVKD. V shed 3 bases and J shed 3 bases, with 10 bases lying between them. There are 14 residues in the CDR3. This chain's CDR3 is CATSDTSGEETQYF. CDR3 nucleotides: TGTGCCACCAGTGATACCTCAGGTGAAGAGACCCAGTACTTC.

The rearrangement uses TRBV4-3 and TRBJ2-7; maybe TRBD1 (5 bases). Germline V gene sequence: CDR1 LGHNA, CDR2 YSLEER. The CDR3 extends over 17 amino acids. Deletions cut 0 bases from V and 8 bases from J, with 23 bases between. CDR3 in amino acids: CASSQEGPINRPTKQYF. The CDR3 DNA sequence: TGCGCCAGCAGCCAAGAGGGGCCGATTAATAGGCCTACCAAGCAGTACTTC.

Only a few counts were recorded for this clonotype. The chain has TRBV20-1 and TRBJ2-1; D is uncertain. V dropped 5 bases and J dropped 10 bases, with 12 bases sitting between them. Looked up from germline, CDR1 is DFQATT and CDR2 is SNEGSKA (reference sequence). The CDR3 is made up of 11 amino acids. The CDR3 DNA sequence: TGCAGTGCTTCCCGACTCTCAGAGCAGTTCTTC. Amino acid sequence: CSASRLSEQFF.

This clonotype was seen repeatedly, ten times or more. The chain joins TRBV9 to TRBJ1-1; tentatively, D is TRBD1 (5 bases). The length of the CDR3 is 15 residues. V shed 0 bases and J shed 1 base, with 10 bases lying between them. In germline, CDR1 is SGDLS, CDR2 YYNGEE. CDR3 region: CASSVARGENTEAFF. Here the CDR3 DNA reads TGTGCCAGCAGCGTAGCGCGGGGGGAGAACACTGAAGCTTTCTTT.

This clonotype was detected only a few times. The chain employs TRBV20-1 and TRBJ2-1; TRBD2 aligns across 7 bases. The CDR3 spans 13 residues. With V trimmed by 6 bases and J by 0 bases, 2 bases remained unmatched. Germline CDR1 and CDR2: DFQATT and SNEGSKA (reference sequence). The CDR3, as DNA: TGCAGTGCAGGCGGGAGCTCCTACAATGAGCAGTTCTTC. It specifies CSAGGSSYNEQFF.

A few counts support this clonotype. The gene calls are TRBV6-2 or TRBV6-3 and TRBJ2-1; possibly TRBD2 for D (5 bases). The CDR3 covers 13 residues. Germline V gene sequence: CDR1 MNHEY, CDR2 SVGEGT. V was shortened by 7 bases and J by 8 bases, with 15 bases between the two germline ends. DNA of the CDR3: TGTGCCAGCAAAATCACGGGAAATGATGAGCAGTTCTTC. Translation gives CASKITGNDEQFF.

This clonotype has more than one count but fewer than ten. V usage is TRBV14 and J usage is TRBJ1-6; D is uncertain. The CDR3 runs to 16 residues. V was shortened by 0 bases and J by 7 bases, with 13 bases between the two germline ends. Germline V gene sequence: CDR1 SGHDN, CDR2 FVKESK. The DNA for the CDR3 is TGTGCCAGCAGCCAAGATTGGCAGTTCCGGAATTCACCCCTCCACTTT. Translation: CASSQDWQFRNSPLHF.

In its sample, this clonotype was seen many times. CDR3: CASSYSGALNTEAFF. As DNA, the CDR3 is TGTGCCAGCAGTTACTCGGGAGCCTTGAACACTGAAGCTTTCTTT. The rearrangement links TRBV6-2 or TRBV6-3 to TRBJ1-1; D is undetermined. CDR1 and CDR2 from the germline V gene are MNHEY and SVGEGT. Trimming stripped 0 bases from V and 0 bases from J, with 8 bases between. The CDR3 is 15 residues long.

This clonotype has just a few counts. The chain is built from TRBV7-9 and TRBJ2-1; TRBD1 or TRBD2 may be the D gene (5 bases each). Trimming took off 8 bases at V and 5 bases at J, with 13 bases between the two ends. Germline lookup yields CDR1 SEHNR and CDR2 FQNEAQ (reference sequence). The CDR3 is made up of 13 amino acids. The DNA of the CDR3 is TGTGCCAGCGGGACCAGAAAGAACAATGAGCAGTTCTTC. Translated: CASGTRKNNEQFF.

The CDR3 nucleotides are TGTGCCAGCAGCCCGGGACTACCTCCGGAGACCCAGTACTTC. This gives the protein CASSPGLPPETQYF. The chain joins TRBV7-2 to TRBJ2-5, with 7 bases fitting TRBD2. Germline V lookup: CDR1 SGHTA, CDR2 FQGNSA. The trim removed 5 bases at V and 5 bases at J, leaving 8 bases unmatched. CDR3 size: 14 residues.